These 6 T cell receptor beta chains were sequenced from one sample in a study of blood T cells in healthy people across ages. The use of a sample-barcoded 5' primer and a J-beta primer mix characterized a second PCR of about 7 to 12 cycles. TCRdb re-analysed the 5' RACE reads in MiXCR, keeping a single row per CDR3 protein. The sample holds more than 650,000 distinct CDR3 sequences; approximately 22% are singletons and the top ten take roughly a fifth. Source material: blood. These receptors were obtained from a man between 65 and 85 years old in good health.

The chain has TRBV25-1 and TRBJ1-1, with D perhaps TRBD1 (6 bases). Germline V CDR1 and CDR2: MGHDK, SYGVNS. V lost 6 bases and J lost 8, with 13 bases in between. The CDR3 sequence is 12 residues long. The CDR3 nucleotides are TGTGCCAGCAGCGGACAGCCGATGGAAGCTTTCTTT. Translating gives CASSGQPMEAFF.

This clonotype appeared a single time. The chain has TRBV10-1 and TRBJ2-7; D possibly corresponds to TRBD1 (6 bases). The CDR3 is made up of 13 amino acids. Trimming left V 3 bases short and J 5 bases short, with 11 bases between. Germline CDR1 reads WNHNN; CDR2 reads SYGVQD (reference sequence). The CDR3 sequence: CASSESRGHEQYF. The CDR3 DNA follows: TGCGCCAGCAGTGAATCCAGGGGCCACGAGCAGTACTTC.

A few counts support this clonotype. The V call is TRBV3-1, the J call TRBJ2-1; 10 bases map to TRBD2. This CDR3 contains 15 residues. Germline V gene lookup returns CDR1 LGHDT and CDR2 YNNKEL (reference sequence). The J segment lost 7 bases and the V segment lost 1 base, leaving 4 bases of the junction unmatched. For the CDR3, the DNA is TGTGCCAGCAGCCAAGCAGCGGGAGGGCTGAATGAGCAGTTCTTC. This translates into CASSQAAGGLNEQFF.

The CDR3 coding sequence is TGTGCCAGCACGGGACTCGCCCAAGAGACCCAGTACTTC. This codes for CASTGLAQETQYF. The gene calls are TRBV11-2 and TRBJ2-5, with a tentative D call TRBD2 (6 bases). V lost 7 bases to trimming and J lost 1 base, with 10 bases between them. The CDR3 has 13 residues. Germline V gives CDR1 SGHAT, CDR2 FQNNGV. The whole variable domain, remainder taken from reference TRBV11-2 and TRBJ2-5, is EAGVAQSPRYKIIEKRQSVAFWCNPISGHATLYWYQQILGQGPKLLIQFQNNGVVDDSQLPKDRFSAERLKGVDSTLKIQPAKLEDSAVYLCASTGLAQETQYFGPGTRLLVL.

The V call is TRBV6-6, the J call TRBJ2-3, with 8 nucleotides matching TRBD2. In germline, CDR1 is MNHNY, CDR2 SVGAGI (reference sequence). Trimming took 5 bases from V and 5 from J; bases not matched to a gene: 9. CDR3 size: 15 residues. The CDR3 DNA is TGTGCCAGCAGTCGGGGGGGCATCCGGAAAGATACGCAGTATTTT. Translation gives CASSRGGIRKDTQYF.

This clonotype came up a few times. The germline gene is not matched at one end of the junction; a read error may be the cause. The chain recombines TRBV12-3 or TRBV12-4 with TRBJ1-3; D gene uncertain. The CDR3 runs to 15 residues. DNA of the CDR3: TGCGCCAGCACTGATACGGGCCAGGCGGGAAACACCATATATTTT. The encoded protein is CASTDTGQAGNTIYF.